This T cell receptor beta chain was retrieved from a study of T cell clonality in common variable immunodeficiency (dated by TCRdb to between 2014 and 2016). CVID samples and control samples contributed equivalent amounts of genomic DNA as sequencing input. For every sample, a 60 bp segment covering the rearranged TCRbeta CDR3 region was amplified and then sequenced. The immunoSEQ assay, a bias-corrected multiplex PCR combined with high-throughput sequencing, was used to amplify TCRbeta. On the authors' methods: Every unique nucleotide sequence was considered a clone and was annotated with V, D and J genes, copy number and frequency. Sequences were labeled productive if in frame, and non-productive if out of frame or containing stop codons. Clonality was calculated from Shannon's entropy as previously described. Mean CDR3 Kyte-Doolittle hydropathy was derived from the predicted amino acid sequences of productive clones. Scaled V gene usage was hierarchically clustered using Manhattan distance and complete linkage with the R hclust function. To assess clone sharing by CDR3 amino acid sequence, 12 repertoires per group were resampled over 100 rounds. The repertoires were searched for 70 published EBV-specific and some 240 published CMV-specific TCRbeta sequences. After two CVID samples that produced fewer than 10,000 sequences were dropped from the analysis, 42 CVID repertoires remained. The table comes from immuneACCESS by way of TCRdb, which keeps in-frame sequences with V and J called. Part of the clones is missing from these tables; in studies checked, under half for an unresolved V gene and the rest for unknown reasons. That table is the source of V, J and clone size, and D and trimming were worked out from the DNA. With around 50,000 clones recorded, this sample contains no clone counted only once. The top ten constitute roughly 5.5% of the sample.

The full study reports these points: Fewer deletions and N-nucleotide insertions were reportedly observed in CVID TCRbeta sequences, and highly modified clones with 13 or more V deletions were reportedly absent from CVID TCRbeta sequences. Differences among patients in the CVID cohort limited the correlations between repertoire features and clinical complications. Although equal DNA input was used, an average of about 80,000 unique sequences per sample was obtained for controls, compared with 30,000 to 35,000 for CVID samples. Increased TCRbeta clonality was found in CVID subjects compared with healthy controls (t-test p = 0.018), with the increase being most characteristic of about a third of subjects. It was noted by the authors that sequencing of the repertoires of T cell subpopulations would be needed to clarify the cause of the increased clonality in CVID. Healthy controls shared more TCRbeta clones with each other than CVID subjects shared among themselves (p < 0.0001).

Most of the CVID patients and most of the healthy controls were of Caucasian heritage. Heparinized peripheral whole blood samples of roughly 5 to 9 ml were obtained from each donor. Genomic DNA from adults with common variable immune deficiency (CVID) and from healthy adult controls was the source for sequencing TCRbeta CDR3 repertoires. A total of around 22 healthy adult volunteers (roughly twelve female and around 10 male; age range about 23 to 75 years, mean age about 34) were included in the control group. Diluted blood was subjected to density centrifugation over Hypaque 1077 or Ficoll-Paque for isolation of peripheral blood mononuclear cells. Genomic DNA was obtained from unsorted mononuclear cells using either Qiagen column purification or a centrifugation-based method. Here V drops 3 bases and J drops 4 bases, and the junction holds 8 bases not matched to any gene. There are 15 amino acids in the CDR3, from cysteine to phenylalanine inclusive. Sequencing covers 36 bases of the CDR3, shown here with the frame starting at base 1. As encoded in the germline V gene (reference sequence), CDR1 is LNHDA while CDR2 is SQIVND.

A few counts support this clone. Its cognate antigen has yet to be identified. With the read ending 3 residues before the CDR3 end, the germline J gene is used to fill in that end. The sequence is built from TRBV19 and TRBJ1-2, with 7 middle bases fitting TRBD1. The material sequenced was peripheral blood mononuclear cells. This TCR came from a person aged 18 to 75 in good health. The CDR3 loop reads CASSMGDSSFYGYTF. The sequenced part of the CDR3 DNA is TGTGCCAGTAGTATGGGGGACAGCTCATTCTATGGC.